This T cell receptor beta chain was obtained from a study of T cells in Graves' hyperthyroidism and ophthalmopathy (dated by TCRdb to between 2017 and 2020). Regarding the study in general: To identify TCR V-J signatures that set the groups apart, the researchers used a discovery cohort of more than 95 patients, made up of 40 to 45 with Graves' ophthalmopathy and some 58 with stable Graves' hyperthyroidism. Thyroid tissue and blood T-cell repertoires from roughly 6 Graves' hyperthyroidism patients were also compared in the study. An independent validation cohort of under 20 hyperthyroidism patients and 17 patients who later progressed to ophthalmopathy tested prospective prediction of ophthalmopathy. Once sampling was done, hyperthyroidism patients were given methimazole at a starting dose of 30 mg daily, whereas ophthalmopathy patients were given high-dose intravenous methylprednisolone. The 85 to 100 discovery patients were divided at random into training and test sets in a 7:3 ratio. According to the paper, TCR Vbeta CDR3 sequencing was carried out on roughly 130 peripheral blood samples, which came from fewer than 50 ophthalmopathy, about 75 hyperthyroidism and 17 progressor patients.

The CDR3 holds 11 amino acids from the cysteine to the phenylalanine. Only the CDR3 portion is preserved as DNA: 33 bases, with reading frame beginning at the first base. Compared with germline, V lacks 8 bases and J lacks 6 bases; bases without a gene match: 3. From a lookup of the germline V gene, CDR1 and CDR2 are SNHLY and FYNNEI. The study excluded patients with uncontrolled infections, other autoimmune diseases, pregnancy or lactation. Diagnoses were established on the basis of clinical symptoms, serum thyroxine and TRAb, thyroid ultrasound, and orbital computed tomography. Total RNA was extracted with Trizol reagent, and quality was checked on an Agilent 2100 Bioanalyzer. Amplification of TCR beta CDR3 regions was carried out from RNA transcripts. A first-round RT-PCR of the TCR CDR3 used the HTBI primer set with the Qiagen OneStep RT-PCR kit. The libraries were constructed in a second round of multiplex PCR and then size-selected and purified. Libraries were sequenced paired-end with 100 bp reads on an Illumina HiSeq2000. On the study's bioinformatics: SOAPnuke was used to process the raw data, throwing out any read that contained adapters or uncalled bases, had a mean Phred below 15, or lacked an exact constant-primer or identifier match. COPE v1.2.5 was used to merge high-quality paired reads, and clonotypes were defined as unique nucleotide sequences. MiTCR v1.1 was used to align clonotypes to the IMGT TRBV, TRBD and TRBJ reference segments. The analysis included only V-J combinations with a frequency above 0.0001, which together covered 99% to 99.2% of the repertoires. The TCS score was defined as the ratio of F50 (clonal expansion) to E x V (chaos), calculated using BLOSUM62-based TCRdist between CDR3 peptides within each V-J. Welch's t-statistics and random forest reduced around 520 V-J features to fewer than 15, which were used in a naive Bayes classifier (R e1071). The Morisita-Horn index was used to measure how similar the thyroid and blood repertoires were. TCRdb redid the processing of the public reads, applying fastp at Q25 and MiXCR, and retained in-frame beta chains. Here each entry gathers all rows of one CDR3 protein and keeps the most common genes and DNA. The V and J calls come from TCRdb's annotation, not from the publication. The sample records about 640,000 distinct CDR3 sequences, 40% to 55% of which are singletons. Clones ranked in the top ten supply less than 9.5% of the sample.

General conclusions and limits of the study: In validation, the model predicted progression to ophthalmopathy with approximately 70% sensitivity and about 73% specificity, a median of 6.5 months before onset. Most expanded thyroid clonotypes (frequency above 0.001) were also detected in blood, a finding suggesting that blood repertoires may reflect thyroid immune responses. Sample size was not statistically predetermined, and investigators were not blinded to group allocation. In cross-validation, a model built on a 13 V-J signature told ophthalmopathy apart from stable hyperthyroidism with 85% to 90% sensitivity and roughly 83% specificity, and in testing the same model reached 80%/75%.

Points on this clonotype: Its antigen has not been determined. No much larger clone is present one base from it, and per-base qualities are unavailable.

Source material: peripheral blood or thyroid tissue (not recorded which). This TCR was sampled from an adult man with Graves' disease, either hyperthyroidism or ophthalmopathy (not recorded which). The rearrangement combines TRBV2 with TRBJ1-1, with 7 junctional bases fitting TRBD1. Here the CDR3 is given as CASEGQPEAFF. The nucleotide sequence reads TGTGCCAGCGAGGGACAGCCTGAAGCTTTCTTT.